This T cell receptor beta chain comes out of a study of T cells after yellow fever vaccination. Study-wide background: Each low-cell-number fraction was prepared by means of SMART-Seq v4 Ultra Low Input. Study-wide points: Post-booster repertoires again held most primary-vaccination clones (about 96% CD4, 75% to 90% CD8).

This clonotype showed up just a few times. The antigen is not known. 5'RACE template switching produced TCR cDNA carrying a universal primer site and UMIs. One entry per CDR3 protein results from TCRdb running MiXCR on the 5' RACE reads. The sample carries 250,000 to 350,000 distinct CDR3 sequences, around 8.6% recorded once. Sequenced material: CD4+ T cells sorted from PBMCs, taken 5 days after the yellow fever booster vaccination. The clonotype comes from a man in his late teens or twenties who received the YFV17D yellow fever vaccine.

The CDR3 DNA reads as TGCGCCAGCAGCTTGGGGACAGCTCCCGACTATGGCTACACCTTC. As protein: CASSLGTAPDYGYTF. This chain links TRBV5-1 with TRBJ1-2; maybe TRBD1 (6 bases). The CDR3 contains 15 residues. CDR1 SGHRS and CDR2 YFSETQ come from the germline V gene. V was clipped by 0 bases and J by 3 bases, with 12 bases between them.